The 26 T cell receptor beta chains below come from one sample, sequenced in a study of T cells after yellow fever vaccination. TCRdb processed the 5' RACE reads anew with MiXCR; each CDR3 protein has one entry. The sample lists some 5,000 distinct CDR3 sequences; 3% to 4.5% were seen once. Sample: PBMCs, either bulk or a sorted T-cell subset (CD4+, CD8+, memory, or dextramer-sorted; not recorded which), taken 15 days after the yellow fever booster vaccination. The receptors stem from a man aged 25 to 45 who received the YFV17D yellow fever vaccine.

The table lists this clonotype with many counts. The chain is built from TRBV5-1 and TRBJ2-7; D remains unclear. V lost 4 bases, J lost 7 bases, and 24 bases lay in between. Germline CDR1 reads SGHRS; CDR2 reads YFSETQ. This CDR3 spans 16 amino acids. In nucleotides, the CDR3 is TGCGCCAGCAGCAACTCAGCCCTAATCCCAACTAAGGAGCAGTACTTC. Its protein product is CASSNSALIPTKEQYF.

By sample fraction, this clonotype is medium-sized. The V and J genes are TRBV5-6 and TRBJ1-1; D may be TRBD1 (6 bases). The CDR3 sequence is 17 residues long. CDR1 SGHDT and CDR2 YYEEEE come from the germline V gene. The V gene lost 1 base and the J gene lost 4 bases, with 20 bases spanning the gap. CDR3 nucleotide sequence: TGTGCCAGCAGCTTGTTTTTGGGCTCGGGGGGCGGCACTGAAGCTTTCTTT. Residues: CASSLFLGSGGGTEAFF.

This clonotype qualifies as medium-sized (0.01 to 0.1%). The V and J genes are TRBV4-3 and TRBJ2-5, with 7 bases lining up with TRBD2. Germline loops: CDR1 LGHNA, CDR2 YSLEER. Trimming cost V 0 bases and J 7 bases; bases outside gene matches: 14. This CDR3 has 17 amino acids. The CDR3 is CASSQDLGPPGGGTQYF. In nucleotides, the CDR3 is TGCGCCAGCAGCCAAGATCTTGGCCCTCCGGGGGGAGGGACCCAGTACTTC.

This clonotype is labeled medium-sized (0.01 to 0.1%). A read error may produce the germline difference seen at one junction end. The chain is built from TRBV7-7 and TRBJ2-7, with 10 bases that match TRBD1. Germline-derived CDR1 and CDR2 are SSHAT and FNYEAQ (reference sequence). This CDR3 region has 15 residues. The DNA for the CDR3 is TGTGCTAGCAGCTTAGAGACAGGGGGCGGGTACGAGCAGTACTTC. This gives the protein CASSLETGGGYEQYF.

This clonotype was observed many times. The V and J genes are TRBV20-1 and TRBJ2-3, with 13 bases matching TRBD2. The trim removed 3 bases at V and 0 bases at J, leaving 6 bases unmatched. CDR1 is DFQATT, CDR2 SNEGSKA, per germline (reference sequence). The CDR3 covers 17 residues. CDR3 coding DNA: TGCAGTGCTAGTCGACTAGCGGGAGGCTATAGCACAGATACGCAGTATTTT. Translation gives CSASRLAGGYSTDTQYF.

This clonotype has at least ten counts. The chain couples TRBV10-3 to TRBJ1-1; D gene ambiguous. The CDR3 is 17 amino acids. V lost 5 bases and J 0 bases, leaving 19 bases between the germline ends. Germline values: CDR1 ENHRY, CDR2 SYGVKD. CDR3 residues: CAISPLGPGSMNTEAFF. CDR3 DNA sequence: TGTGCCATCAGTCCTTTGGGCCCTGGGTCCATGAACACTGAAGCTTTCTTT.

This clonotype was counted at least ten times. The chain employs TRBV6-5 and TRBJ2-7; D possibly corresponds to TRBD2 (7 bases). From germline, CDR1 is MNHEY and CDR2 SVGAGI. With 2 bases removed from V and 2 bases from J, the gap between germline ends came to 10 bases. This CDR3 spans 14 amino acids. CDR3 bases: TGTGCCAGCAGTTACGCGGGGGCGACCTACGAGCAGTACTTC. Amino acids: CASSYAGATYEQYF.

This clonotype has a count of ten or more. The rearrangement links TRBV2 to TRBJ1-1, with unresolved D. V shed 3 bases and J shed 0 bases, with 8 bases lying between them. The germline V gene has CDR1 SNHLY and CDR2 FYNNEI. This CDR3 is 14 amino acids long. The DNA for the CDR3 is TGTGCCAGCAGTGATCTGGGGATGAACACTGAAGCTTTCTTT. Protein product: CASSDLGMNTEAFF.

This clonotype appeared many times. The V and J genes are TRBV5-4 and TRBJ1-1, with D uncertain. Per the germline V gene, CDR1 is SGHNT and CDR2 is YYREEE (reference sequence). The CDR3 runs 13 residues. V shed 0 bases and J shed 1 base, with 4 bases lying between them. The CDR3 DNA reads TGTGCCAGCAGCTTGGAACAGAACACTGAAGCTTTCTTT. Its protein product is CASSLEQNTEAFF.

This clonotype is medium-sized in the sample. The rearrangement joins TRBV28 to TRBJ2-7; D is possibly TRBD1 (6 bases). V gave up 2 bases and J gave up 4 bases, with 9 bases separating them. The CDR3 loop spans 13 amino acids. CDR1 is MDHEN, CDR2 SYDVKM, per germline. Here the CDR3 DNA reads TGTGCCAGCAGTTTAACAGGGCTTTACGAGCAGTACTTC. Protein product: CASSLTGLYEQYF.

This clonotype was counted ten times or more. V and J are TRBV6-5 and TRBJ2-7, with D possibly being TRBD1 or TRBD2 (5 bases each). CDR1 and CDR2 (germline): MNHEY, SVGAGI. Trimming pared 7 bases from V and 2 bases from J, leaving 21 bases between. This CDR3 contains 16 residues. The CDR3 here is CASTSEVGRGTYEQYF. The CDR3 nucleotides read TGTGCCAGCACTTCCGAGGTGGGTCGGGGCACCTACGAGCAGTACTTC.

In this sample, this clonotype turned up many times. The chain uses TRBV4-3 and TRBJ2-2; 8 bases align to TRBD2. CDR1 is LGHNA, CDR2 YSLEER, per germline. The CDR3 totals 15 residues. Unmatched junction bases numbered 2, after V lost 0 bases and J lost 5 bases. The CDR3 region is CASSQDAGGTGELFF. The CDR3, as DNA: TGCGCCAGCAGCCAAGACGCGGGAGGAACCGGGGAGCTGTTTTTT.

This clonotype was counted many times. J is TRBJ2-1 and V is TRBV18; D tentatively fits TRBD1 or TRBD2 (5 bases each). V dropped 6 bases and J dropped 9 bases, with 18 bases sitting between them. CDR1 is KGHSH and CDR2 is LQKENI in the germline V gene. This CDR3 is built from 14 residues. The CDR3 loop reads CASSRTEGLGEQFF. The CDR3 DNA reads as TGTGCCAGCTCCCGAACAGAGGGGTTGGGTGAGCAGTTCTTC.

This clonotype was seen repeatedly, ten times or more. The V gene is TRBV7-2, the J gene TRBJ2-5, with D perhaps matching TRBD1 (6 bases). From germline, CDR1 is SGHTA and CDR2 FQGNSA. The V end was cut by 4 bases, the J end by 5 bases, with 17 bases between. The CDR3 is made up of 15 amino acids. CDR3 region: CASSSTVHRVETQYF. CDR3 nucleotides: TGTGCCAGCAGCTCGACCGTCCACAGGGTTGAGACCCAGTACTTC.

This clonotype is judged medium-sized. The CDR3 sequence is CASSPLGGGDEKLFF. CDR3 in DNA: TGTGCCAGCTCACCCCTGGGAGGGGGCGATGAAAAACTGTTTTTT. The V gene is TRBV18, the J gene TRBJ1-4; 7 nucleotides match TRBD1. From germline, CDR1 is KGHSH and CDR2 LQKENI. The CDR3 totals 15 residues. The V segment lost 3 bases and the J segment 6 bases; nucleotides outside the gene matches: 7.

This clonotype was observed many times. This chain links TRBV5-1 with TRBJ2-5, with a weak D call TRBD1 (5 bases). Germline CDR1 and CDR2: SGHRS and YFSETQ. The CDR3 length is 14 residues. V gave up 2 bases and J gave up 0 bases, with 8 bases separating them. The CDR3 reads CASSFLTDQETQYF. CDR3 nucleotide sequence: TGCGCCAGCAGCTTCCTGACAGACCAAGAGACCCAGTACTTC.

This clonotype was seen repeatedly, ten times or more. J is TRBJ2-1 and V is TRBV4-2; D tentatively reads TRBD1 or TRBD2 (5 bases each). The V end lost 4 bases, the J end lost 6 bases, and 16 bases lay between the germline ends. This CDR3 region has 15 residues. Per the germline V gene, CDR1 is LGHNA and CDR2 is YNFKEQ. The CDR3 region has the DNA TGTGCCAGCAGCCTTGAATCAAGGGGACCCAATGAGCAGTTCTTC. Its protein is CASSLESRGPNEQFF.

This clonotype was seen many times. V and J are TRBV5-4 and TRBJ2-7, with 11 bases identical to TRBD2. V was clipped by 2 bases and J by 7 bases; unmatched bases: 5. The CDR3 totals 14 residues. Germline V gene lookup returns CDR1 SGHNT and CDR2 YYREEE (reference sequence). The DNA for the CDR3 is TGTGCCAGCAGCTTTACTAGCGGGAGTCGAGAGCAGTACTTC. Translation gives CASSFTSGSREQYF.

This clonotype was seen many times. V gene TRBV5-5 combines with J gene TRBJ2-1; 8 bases agree with TRBD2. The V gene end was trimmed by 2 bases and the J gene end by 9 bases; junction bases not matched to a gene: 10. The CDR3 is made up of 15 amino acids. CDR1 is SGHKS, CDR2 YYEKEE, per germline (reference sequence). In DNA form, the CDR3 reads TGTGCCAGCAGCTTCTCCCCGGGACTAGGAGTTGAGCAGTTCTTC. It yields the protein CASSFSPGLGVEQFF.

In its sample, this clonotype is medium-sized. V gene TRBV7-2 combines with J gene TRBJ2-2; D is ambiguous. The CDR3 spans 16 residues. Trimming left V 0 bases short and J 0 bases short, with 8 bases between. Per the germline V gene, CDR1 is SGHTA and CDR2 is FQGNSA. CDR3 sequence (DNA): TGTGCCAGCAGCTTAGCGCGCCTAGCGAACACCGGGGAGCTGTTTTTT. Its protein product is CASSLARLANTGELFF.

This clonotype was seen ten or more times. The chain recombines TRBV4-3 with TRBJ2-2; weak D call: TRBD2 (5 bases). CDR1 is LGHNA, CDR2 YSLEER, per germline. The V and J ends lost 0 bases and 6 bases respectively, with 14 bases between them. The CDR3 contains 16 residues. This chain's CDR3 is CASSQDPPGVAGELFF. The CDR3 nucleotides are TGCGCCAGCAGCCAAGACCCCCCCGGGGTCGCCGGGGAGCTGTTTTTT.

About this clonotype itself: Just one base apart from a much larger clone, this may be a read error. V usage is TRBV6-5 and J usage is TRBJ1-2; D call uncertain. The length of the CDR3 is 13 residues. Germline CDR1 is MNHEY and CDR2 is SVGAGI. The CDR3 DNA sequence: TGTGCCAGCAGTTACAACAGCTTAGATGGCTACTCCTTC. Translating gives CASSYNSLDGYSF.

Concerning this clonotype: A much larger clone sits a single nucleotide away, making a read error possible. The chain carries TRBV5-3 and TRBJ1-5, with D hard to call. TRBV5-3 is an open reading frame, and its role is uncertain. The V and J ends lost 4 bases and 3 bases respectively, with 20 bases between them. This CDR3 has 17 amino acids. Here the CDR3 DNA reads TGTGCCAGAAGCCCCTATAATGTGGGCTGGGACAATCAGCCCCAGCATTTT. Protein sequence: CARSPYNVGWDNQPQHF.

This clonotype appeared many times. The rearrangement uses TRBV9 and TRBJ2-2; TRBD1 aligns across 11 bases. The CDR3 spans 16 residues. V was pared by 3 bases and J by 3 bases, with 4 bases of the junction left unmatched. Germline V gene sequence: CDR1 SGDLS, CDR2 YYNGEE. The CDR3 DNA reads as TGTGCCAGCAGCGAGGTGGGACAGGGGGACACCGGGGAGCTGTTTTTT. Translation: CASSEVGQGDTGELFF. The variable domain in full, completed from reference TRBV9 and TRBJ2-2, reads DSGVTQTPKHLITATGQRVTLRCSPRSGDLSVYWYQQSLDQGLQFLIQYYNGEERAKGNILERFSAQQFPDLHSELNLSSLELGDSALYFCASSEVGQGDTGELFFGEGSRLTVL.

This clonotype was detected ten times or more. V usage is TRBV12-3 or TRBV12-4 and J usage is TRBJ1-2; D remains ambiguous. With 3 bases removed from V and 8 bases from J, the gap between germline ends came to 13 bases. CDR3 length equals 13 residues. The CDR3, as DNA: TGTGCCAGCAGTTTGACACTGGGGTCAGGCTACACCTTC. Its translation is CASSLTLGSGYTF.

This clonotype was seen at least ten times. The chain has TRBV10-2 and TRBJ1-2; D unresolved. CDR1 is WSHSY, CDR2 SAAADI, per germline. The CDR3 consists of 13 residues. Trimming pared 5 bases from V and 2 bases from J, leaving 9 bases between. This chain's CDR3 is CASSLRENYGYTF. DNA for the CDR3: TGCGCCAGCAGTCTCAGAGAAAACTATGGCTACACCTTC.